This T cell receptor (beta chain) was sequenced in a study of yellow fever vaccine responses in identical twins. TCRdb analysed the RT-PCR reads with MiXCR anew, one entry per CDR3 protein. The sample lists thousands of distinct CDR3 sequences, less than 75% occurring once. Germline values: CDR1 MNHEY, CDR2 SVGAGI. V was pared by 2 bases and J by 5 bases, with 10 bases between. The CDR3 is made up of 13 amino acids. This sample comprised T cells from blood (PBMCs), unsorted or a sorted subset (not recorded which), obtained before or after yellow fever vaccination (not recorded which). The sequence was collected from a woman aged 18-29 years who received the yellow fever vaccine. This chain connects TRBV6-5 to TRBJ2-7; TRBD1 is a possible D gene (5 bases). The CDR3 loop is CASSYPPGHEQYF. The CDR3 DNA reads TGTGCCAGCAGTTACCCCCCAGGGCACGAGCAGTACTTC.